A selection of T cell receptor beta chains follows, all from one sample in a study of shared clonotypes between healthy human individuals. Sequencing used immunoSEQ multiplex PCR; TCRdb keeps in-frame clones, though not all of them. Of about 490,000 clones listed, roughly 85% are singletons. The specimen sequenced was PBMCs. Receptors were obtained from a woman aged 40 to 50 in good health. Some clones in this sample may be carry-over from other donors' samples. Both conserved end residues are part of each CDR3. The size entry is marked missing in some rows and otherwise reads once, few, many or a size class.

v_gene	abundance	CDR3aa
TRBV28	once	CASRLRDPREAFF
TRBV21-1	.	CASSSRDIRYGYTF
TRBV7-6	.	CASSLVTSGSRDNEQFF
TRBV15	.	CATSRESGWNTEAFF
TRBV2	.	CASSLKAGGYQETQYF
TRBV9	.	CASSKGRGTGVSSGANVLTF
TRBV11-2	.	CASSPTSGRGHEQYF
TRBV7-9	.	CASSSPGLALNEQFF
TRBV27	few	CASSFPGAGEQYF
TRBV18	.	CASSLTTRGADTQYF
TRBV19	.	CASSIRSGRTYEQYF
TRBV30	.	CAWSLVRSYTF
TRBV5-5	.	CASSFSADTEAFF
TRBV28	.	CASSLGRWLAGVLQAVYNEQFF
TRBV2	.	CASSEKLSSYNEQFF
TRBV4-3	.	CASSQETSGRGYEQYF
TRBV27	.	CASSLGVEYNEQFF
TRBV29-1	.	CSVLNRQGNTEAFF
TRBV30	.	CAWSVGLVVEQYF
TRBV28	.	CASRGQGGTEAFF
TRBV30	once	CAWSVGQWVHGYTF
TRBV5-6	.	CASSLLGPDGNTIYF
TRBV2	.	CASSDRTGDEKLFF
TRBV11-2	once	CASSLGGGVVGHEQFF
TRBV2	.	CASSRRQGNNSPLHF
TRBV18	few	CASSVTSGQETQYF
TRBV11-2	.	CASSLDLTAGGLSYEQYF